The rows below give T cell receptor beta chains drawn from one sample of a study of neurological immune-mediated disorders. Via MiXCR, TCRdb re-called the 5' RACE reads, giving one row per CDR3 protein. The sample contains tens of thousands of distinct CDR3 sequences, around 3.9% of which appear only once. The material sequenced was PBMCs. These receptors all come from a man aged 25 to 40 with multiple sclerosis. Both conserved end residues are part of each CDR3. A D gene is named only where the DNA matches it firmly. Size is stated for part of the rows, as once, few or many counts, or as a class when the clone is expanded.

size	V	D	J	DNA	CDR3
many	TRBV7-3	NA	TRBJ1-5	TGTGCCAGCAGCTTAAACAGGGACAATCAGCCCCAGCATTTT	CASSLNRDNQPQHF
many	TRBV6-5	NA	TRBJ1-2	TGTGCCAGCAGTGAGGTCCGACGGTATGGCTACACCTTC	CASSEVRRYGYTF
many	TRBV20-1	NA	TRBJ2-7	TGCAGTGCTAGAGGGGAAGGGAGCTCCTACGAGCAGTACTTC	CSARGEGSSYEQYF
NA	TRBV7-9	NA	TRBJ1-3	TGTGCCAGCAGCTCCCCCGAAAGGGGGGACACCATATATTTT	CASSSPERGDTIYF
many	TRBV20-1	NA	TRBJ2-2	TGCAGTGCTAGAGATCGCCTTACAAACACCGGGGAGCTGTTTTTT	CSARDRLTNTGELFF
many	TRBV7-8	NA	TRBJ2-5	TGTGCCAGCAGCTTAGGGGCAGGACAAGAGACCCAGTACTTC	CASSLGAGQETQYF
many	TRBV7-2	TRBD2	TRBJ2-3	TGTGCCAGCAGCTTAGAGGCTAGCGGGGGTTGGGATACGCAGTATTTT	CASSLEASGGWDTQYF
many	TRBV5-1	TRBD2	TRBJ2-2	TGCGCCAGCAGCCCAGCGGGAGGTACCGGGGAGCTGTTTTTT	CASSPAGGTGELFF
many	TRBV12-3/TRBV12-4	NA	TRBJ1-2	TGTGCCAGCAGTTTAGCTTCCTATGGCTACACCTTC	CASSLASYGYTF
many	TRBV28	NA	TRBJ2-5	TGTGCCAGCAGTCCCTCAAGAAGGGGGACCCAGTACTTC	CASSPSRRGTQYF
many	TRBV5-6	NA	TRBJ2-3	TGTGCCAGCAGTCCCCAATTGGCCGATACGCAGTATTTT	CASSPQLADTQYF
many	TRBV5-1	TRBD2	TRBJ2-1	TGCGCCAGCAGCACTACTAGCGGGAGCTCCTACAATGAGCAGTTCTTC	CASSTTSGSSYNEQFF
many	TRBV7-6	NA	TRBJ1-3	TGTGCCAGCAGCTTAGGACATTCTAACGGAAACACCATATATTTT	CASSLGHSNGNTIYF
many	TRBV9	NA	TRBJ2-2	TGTGCCAGCAGCGCTCCACCAGGGGCGAACACCGGGGAGCTGTTTTTT	CASSAPPGANTGELFF
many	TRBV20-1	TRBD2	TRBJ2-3	TGCAGTGCGTCTAGCGGGGGGGGCCCAGATACGCAGTATTTT	CSASSGGGPDTQYF
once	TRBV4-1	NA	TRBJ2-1	TGCGCCAGCAGCCAAGATAGGAGGGCATACGCTTACAATGAGCAGTTCTTC	CASSQDRRAYAYNEQFF
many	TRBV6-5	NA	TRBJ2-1	TGTGCCAGCAGTTACGAGACAGTTTTACCCAATGAGCAGTTCTTC	CASSYETVLPNEQFF
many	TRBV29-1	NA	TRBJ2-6	TGCAGCGCCGACGCGATTAACTCTGGGGCCAACGTCCTGACTTTC	CSADAINSGANVLTF
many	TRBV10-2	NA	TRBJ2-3	TGCGCCACCTCCCAGAGGGGAGATACGCAGTATTTT	CATSQRGDTQYF
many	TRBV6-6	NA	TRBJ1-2	TGTGCCAGCAGGCCGGACAGTAACTATGGCTACACCTTC	CASRPDSNYGYTF
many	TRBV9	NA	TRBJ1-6	TGTGCCAGCAGCGTAGGAGTCATTTGGGGTAGTTCACCCCTCCACTTT	CASSVGVIWGSSPLHF
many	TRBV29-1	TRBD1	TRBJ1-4	TGCAGCGTTGAAGAGACAGGGGGCCCTAATGAAAAACTGTTTTTT	CSVEETGGPNEKLFF
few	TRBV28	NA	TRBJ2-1	TGTGCCAGCAGTCGAGGACTGATCAATGAGCAGTTCTTC	CASSRGLINEQFF
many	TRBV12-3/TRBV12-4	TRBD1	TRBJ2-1	TGTGCCAGCAGAGCGACAGGGGCGTTGATTGGGACGCAGTTCTTC	CASRATGALIGTQFF
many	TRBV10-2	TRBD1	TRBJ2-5	TGCGCCAGCAGTGGACAGGGGCCCCCCGAGACCCAGTACTTC	CASSGQGPPETQYF
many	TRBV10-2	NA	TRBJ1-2	TGCGCCAGCAGTGAGACCGATACTCGTGGGTTCTTC	CASSETDTRGFF
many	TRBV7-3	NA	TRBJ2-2	TGTGCCAGCAGCTTGGCGGTTTCCACCGGGGAGCTGTTTTTT	CASSLAVSTGELFF
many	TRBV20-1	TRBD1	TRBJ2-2	TGCAGTGCTACTAGGACAGGGCCCGGGGAGCTGTTTTTT	CSATRTGPGELFF
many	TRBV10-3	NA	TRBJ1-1	TGTGCCATCAGTGGGAGGGGGGTGAACACTGAAGCTTTCTTT	CAISGRGVNTEAFF
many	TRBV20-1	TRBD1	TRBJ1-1	TGCAGTGCTAGAGCTTGGGACAGGGGGAACACTGAAGCTTTCTTT	CSARAWDRGNTEAFF
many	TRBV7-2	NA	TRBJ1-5	TGTGCCAGCAGCAGGACAGAGAATCAGCCCCAGCATTTT	CASSRTENQPQHF
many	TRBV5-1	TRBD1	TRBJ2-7	TGCGCCAGCAGCTTGGCCCGGACAGGGCCCTACGAGCAGTACTTC	CASSLARTGPYEQYF
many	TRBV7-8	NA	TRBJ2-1	TGTGCCAGCAGCTCTGTAGCGGTTAGCTCCTACAATGAGCAGTTCTTC	CASSSVAVSSYNEQFF
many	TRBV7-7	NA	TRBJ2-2	TGTGCCAGCAGCCGAGGGCACGGAACGGGGACCGGGGAGCTGTTTTTT	CASSRGHGTGTGELFF
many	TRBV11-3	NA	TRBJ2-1	TGTGCCAGCAGCTCCGGGCTCAACTCCTACAATGAGCAGTTCTTC	CASSSGLNSYNEQFF
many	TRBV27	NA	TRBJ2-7	TGTGCCAGCAGTTTAGGTCTAGCGCGCGAGCAGTACTTC	CASSLGLAREQYF
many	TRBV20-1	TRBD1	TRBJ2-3	TGCAGTGCTATAGGGACGGACAGGGGCACAGATACGCAGTATTTT	CSAIGTDRGTDTQYF
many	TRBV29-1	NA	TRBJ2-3	TGCAGCGTTAGCTTGTGGCAGTACACAGATACGCAGTATTTT	CSVSLWQYTDTQYF
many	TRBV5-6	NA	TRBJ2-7	TGTGCCAGCAGCCGATCCTACTCGGAGCTTTCCTACGAGCAGTACTTC	CASSRSYSELSYEQYF
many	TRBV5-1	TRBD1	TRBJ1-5	TGCGCCAGCAGTATGACAGGGGGCTTCGGTCAGCCCCAGCATTTT	CASSMTGGFGQPQHF
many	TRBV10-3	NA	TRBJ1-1	TGTGCCATCAGTGAGGCGGCAGCGAACACTGAAGCTTTCTTT	CAISEAAANTEAFF
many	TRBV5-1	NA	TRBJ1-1	TGCGCCAGCAGCTTGGACAGGTTAGGTGGTGAAGCTTTCTTT	CASSLDRLGGEAFF
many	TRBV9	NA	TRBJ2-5	TGTGCCAGCAGCGTAGGACAGGTCCAAGAGACCCAGTACTTC	CASSVGQVQETQYF
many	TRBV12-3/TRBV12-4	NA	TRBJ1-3	TGTGCCAGCAGTTTCATGAGGGGCGAAAACACCATATATTTT	CASSFMRGENTIYF
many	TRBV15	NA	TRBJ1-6	TGTGCCACCAGAGAGACTTGGCAGGGTAGATTCGACTATAATTCACCCCTCCACTTT	CATRETWQGRFDYNSPLHF